This record covers a single T cell receptor beta chain. As yet, its antigen is unknown. The sample is drawn from a study of T cell repertoires in cytomegalovirus infection. Background on the study: It was recently identified HLA-C-restricted and well-studied HLA-B-restricted CMV epitopes that the study used. CMV infection plus the matching HLA type was flagged by public TCR beta signatures. Study-level findings and limits: HLA-C-restricted CMV clonotypes gave the most frequent clonotype in two of eight donors. Based on cumulative public TCR beta family frequency, carriers of CMV plus the relevant HLA were identified.

TCRdb reprocessed the reads via MiXCR and lists one record per CDR3 protein. Of about a million distinct CDR3 sequences detected, about 33% appear once; the ten largest clones hold 13%. Per germline, CDR1 SGHVS and CDR2 FQNEAQ. V was cut by 1 base and J by 0 bases, with 7 bases left in between. This CDR3 is built from 15 residues. The sample consisted of cultured CD8+ T cells from PBMCs, taken from culture after CMV antigen stimulation. The TCR originated in a human donor in good health (CMV status not recorded). Some clones in this sample may be carry-over from other donors' samples. The rearrangement links TRBV7-8 to TRBJ1-3; D gene ambiguous. The DNA of the CDR3 is TGTGCCAGCAGCTTAGAACCGCGCTCTGGAAACACCATATATTTT. Translation gives CASSLEPRSGNTIYF.